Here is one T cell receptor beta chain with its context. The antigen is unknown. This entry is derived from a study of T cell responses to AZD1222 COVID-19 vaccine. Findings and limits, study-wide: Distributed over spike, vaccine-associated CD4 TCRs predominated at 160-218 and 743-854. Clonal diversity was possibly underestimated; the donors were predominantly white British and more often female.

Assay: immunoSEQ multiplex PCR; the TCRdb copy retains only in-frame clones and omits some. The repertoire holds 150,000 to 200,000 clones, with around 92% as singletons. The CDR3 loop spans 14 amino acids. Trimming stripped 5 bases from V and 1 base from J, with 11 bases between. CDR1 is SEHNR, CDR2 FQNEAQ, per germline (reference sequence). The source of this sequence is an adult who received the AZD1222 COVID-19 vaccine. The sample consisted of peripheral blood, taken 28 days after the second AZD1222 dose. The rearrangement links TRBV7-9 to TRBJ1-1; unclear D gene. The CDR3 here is CASSLLASNTEAFF. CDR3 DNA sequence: TGTGCCAGCAGCCTCCTGGCTTCGAACACTGAAGCTTTCTTT. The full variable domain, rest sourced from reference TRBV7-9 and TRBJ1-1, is DTGVSQNPRHKITKRGQNVTFRCDPISEHNRLYWYRQTLGQGPEFLTYFQNEAQLEKSRLLSDRFSAERPKGSFSTLEIQRTEQGDSAMYLCASSLLASNTEAFFGQGTRLTVV.